Listed here are 15 T cell receptor beta chains from one sample, sequenced in a study of T cell repertoires in cytomegalovirus infection. TCRdb re-analysed the reads in MiXCR, keeping a single row per CDR3 protein. The table has 290,000 or so distinct CDR3 sequences, around 10% seen once. The sequencing sample was made of PBMCs. The receptors originated from a human donor in good health (CMV status not recorded). Some clones in this sample may be carry-over from other donors' samples.

This clonotype was seen many times. This chain connects TRBV20-1 to TRBJ2-3, with D perhaps matching TRBD1 or TRBD2 (5 bases each). V was trimmed by 6 bases and J by 2 bases, leaving 15 bases between them. CDR3 length: 14 residues. CDR1 and CDR2 from the germline V gene are DFQATT and SNEGSKA (reference sequence). CDR3: CSAPNPGLTDTQYF. CDR3 coding DNA: TGCAGTGCCCCGAACCCGGGGCTCACAGATACGCAGTATTTT.

This clonotype was seen more than once but under ten times. The CDR3 nucleotides are TGTGCCAGCCGACCCGTGAGGGTTCGAGGGGAGCTGTTTTTT. It codes for CASRPVRVRGELFF. The gene calls are TRBV2 and TRBJ2-2; weak D call: TRBD2 (5 bases). Germline CDR1 SNHLY, CDR2 FYNNEI. CDR3 length: 14 amino acids. Trimming removed 8 bases at V and 8 bases at J, with 18 bases between.

This chain uses TRBV5-1 with TRBJ1-1, with 7 bases matching TRBD1. Germline V gene data show CDR1 as SGHRS and CDR2 as YFSETQ. The CDR3 is 18 residues long. Trimming removed 0 bases from V and 5 bases from J; junction bases left unmatched: 16. The CDR3 here is CASSLENRGRPLDTEAFF. In DNA, the CDR3 is TGCGCCAGCAGCTTGGAAAACAGGGGCCGCCCTTTGGATACTGAAGCTTTCTTT.

This clonotype was found many times. The genes are TRBV24-1 and TRBJ2-6; D gene ambiguous. There are 16 residues in the CDR3. Trimming left V 4 bases short and J 0 bases short, with 9 bases between. Germline values: CDR1 KGHDR, CDR2 SFDVKD. This CDR3 is CATSELAGSGANVLTF. The CDR3 DNA is TGTGCCACCAGTGAGCTTGCAGGCTCTGGGGCCAACGTCCTGACTTTC.

The chain's CDR3 is CAISEGPDTPQDEQYF. The CDR3 DNA sequence: TGTGCCATCAGTGAGGGTCCGGACACTCCTCAGGACGAGCAGTACTTC. This rearrangement joins TRBV10-3 to TRBJ2-7; tentatively, D is TRBD1 (5 bases). The germline V gene encodes CDR1 ENHRY and CDR2 SYGVKD. Between the trimmed V and J ends, which lost 2 bases and 5 bases, there was a span of 19 bases. The CDR3 has 16 residues.

The chain links TRBV4-3 to TRBJ2-2, with 8 nucleotides matching TRBD1. The CDR3 runs 18 residues. V shed 0 bases and J 0 bases; nucleotides not matched to a gene: 6. Germline CDR1 reads LGHNA; CDR2 reads YSLEER. The CDR3, as DNA: TGCGCCAGCAGCCAAGATCTCTCGGGACAGGCGAACACCGGGGAGCTGTTTTTT. Protein product: CASSQDLSGQANTGELFF.

This clonotype has at least ten counts. The chain links TRBV4-1 to TRBJ1-3; D not resolved. Trimming left V 1 base short and J 2 bases short, with 12 bases between. Germline loops: CDR1 MGHRA, CDR2 YSYEKL. The CDR3 sequence is 16 residues long. DNA of the CDR3: TGCGCCAGCAGCCAAGGCGGAGATCCAACTGGAAACACCATATATTTT. This translates into CASSQGGDPTGNTIYF.

This clonotype was recorded many times. The chain has TRBV6-1 and TRBJ2-1, with TRBD2 identical over 12 bases. Germline values: CDR1 MNHNS, CDR2 SASEGT. V lost 6 bases and J lost 5; bases outside the gene matches: 5. The CDR3 is 15 residues long. CDR3 loop: CASSSSGGAHNEQFF. The CDR3, as DNA: TGTGCCAGCAGCTCTAGCGGGGGGGCGCACAATGAGCAGTTCTTC.

The chain is built from TRBV14 and TRBJ1-1, with D possibly TRBD1 on 5 matching bases. Looked up from germline, CDR1 is SGHDN and CDR2 is FVKESK. The CDR3 runs to 15 residues. V dropped 4 bases and J dropped 7 bases, with 19 bases sitting between them. CDR3 protein: CASSPLRTGGSEAFF. The DNA for the CDR3 is TGTGCCAGCAGCCCCCTTAGGACCGGGGGGAGTGAAGCTTTCTTT.

This clonotype was detected many times. The chain links TRBV7-9 to TRBJ2-1; unclear D gene. V was trimmed by 3 bases and J by 0 bases, leaving 15 bases between them. CDR3 length equals 17 residues. Germline V lookup: CDR1 SEHNR, CDR2 FQNEAQ (reference sequence). This chain's CDR3 is CASSLPSGRSSYNEQFF. CDR3 DNA: TGTGCCAGCAGCTTGCCTTCTGGGCGGTCCTCCTACAATGAGCAGTTCTTC.

This clonotype occurred many times. Here the CDR3 reads CASGLRGQAYGYTF. In DNA form, the CDR3 reads TGTGCCAGCGGCCTTCGGGGACAGGCGTATGGCTACACCTTC. This chain uses TRBV12-3 or TRBV12-4 with TRBJ1-2; 8 nucleotides agree with TRBD1. The CDR3 extends over 14 amino acids. Trimming removed 8 bases from V and 5 bases from J; junction bases left unmatched: 10.

There are many counts of this clonotype. The gene calls are TRBV20-1 and TRBJ2-3; D gene ambiguous. CDR1 is DFQATT and CDR2 is SNEGSKA in the germline V gene (reference sequence). V lost 3 bases and J 1 base, leaving 5 bases between the germline ends. This CDR3 is built from 12 residues. CDR3 sequence: CSASEGTDTQYF. CDR3 in DNA: TGCAGTGCTAGTGAAGGCACAGATACGCAGTATTTT.

This clonotype was observed many times. One end of the junction fails to match germline, which may point to a read error. V gene TRBV6-1 combines with J gene TRBJ2-4, with TRBD2 matching over 8 bases. CDR3 size: 15 residues. Germline V gene sequence: CDR1 MNHNS, CDR2 SASEGT. CDR3 amino acids: CASREGAGAGNIQYF. In DNA form, the CDR3 reads TGTGCCAGCAGGGAAGGAGCGGGGGCGGGGAACATTCAGTACTTC.

This clonotype occurred many times. This chain links TRBV10-3 with TRBJ1-4, with 9 bases identical to TRBD1. Germline V gives CDR1 ENHRY, CDR2 SYGVKD. J lost 8 bases, V lost 8 bases, and 0 bases had no gene match. The CDR3 extends over 11 amino acids. CDR3 coding DNA: TGTGCCATCGGACAGGGGGAAAAACTGTTTTTT. It encodes CAIGQGEKLFF.

This clonotype was observed many times. V gene TRBV29-1 combines with J gene TRBJ1-2; D perhaps matches TRBD1 (6 bases). Germline values: CDR1 SQVTM, CDR2 ANQGSEA. The CDR3 length is 13 residues. Trimming took off 3 bases at V and 5 bases at J, with 13 bases between the two ends. CDR3 amino acids: CSVDQGQGYGYTF. The CDR3 DNA reads as TGCAGCGTTGATCAGGGGCAGGGATATGGCTACACCTTC.